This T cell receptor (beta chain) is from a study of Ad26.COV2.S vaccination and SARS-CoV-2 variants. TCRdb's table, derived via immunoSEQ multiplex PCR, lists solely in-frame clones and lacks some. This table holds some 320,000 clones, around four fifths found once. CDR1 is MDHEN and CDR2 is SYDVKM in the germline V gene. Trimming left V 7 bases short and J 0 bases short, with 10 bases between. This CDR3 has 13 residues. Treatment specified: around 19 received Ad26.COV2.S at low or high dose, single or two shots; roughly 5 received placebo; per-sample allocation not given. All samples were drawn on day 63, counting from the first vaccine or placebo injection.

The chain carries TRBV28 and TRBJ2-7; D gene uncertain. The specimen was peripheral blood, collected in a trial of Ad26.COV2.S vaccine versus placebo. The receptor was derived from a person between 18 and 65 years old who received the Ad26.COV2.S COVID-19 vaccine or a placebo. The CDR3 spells CASKGVHSYEQYF. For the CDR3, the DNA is TGTGCCAGCAAGGGCGTTCACTCCTACGAGCAGTACTTC.